A single sample gave rise to the 21 T cell receptor beta chains below, sequenced in a study of Graves' ophthalmopathy and Graves' hyperthyroidism (dated by TCRdb to 2016 to 2019). The listed sequencing device is Illumina HiSeq 2000. For repertoire sequencing, TCR beta CDR3 regions were amplified from RNA transcripts. The first round of RT-PCR was done with HTBI primers and the Qiagen OneStep RT-PCR kit, and was followed by a second round of multiplex PCR, then size selection and purification. Starting from the raw public reads, TCRdb applied fastp trimming at Q25, assembled clones with MiXCR and retained in-frame beta chains. Each CDR3 protein gets just one entry, which takes the most common genes and DNA from the rows behind it. The sample has 600,000 to 950,000 distinct CDR3 sequences on record, about 44% of them singletons. The ten largest clones add up to roughly 45% of the sample. Sequenced material: peripheral blood. Receptor source: an adult man with Graves' ophthalmopathy.

This chain uses TRBV11-2 with TRBJ1-5, with D maybe TRBD1 (6 bases). Trimming took 4 bases from V and 0 from J, leaving 16 bases between them. Germline V gene data show CDR1 as SGHAT and CDR2 as FQNNGV. The CDR3 spans 17 residues. CDR3 region: CASSSDPGVDSNQPQHF. CDR3 DNA: TGTGCCAGCAGCTCAGACCCAGGGGTCGATAGCAATCAGCCCCAGCATTTT.

Comment on this clonotype: With a much larger clone just one base away, this may be a read error. The V and J genes are TRBV9 and TRBJ1-3, with TRBD1 as a possible D gene (6 bases). CDR1 SGDLS and CDR2 YYNGEE come from the germline V gene. The CDR3 spans 17 residues. Trimming cost V 0 bases and J 0 bases, with 13 bases left between them. CDR3 protein: CASSVGWTALSGNTIYF. The CDR3 DNA is TGTGCCAGCAGCGTAGGATGGACAGCCCTCTCTGGAAACACCATATATTTT.

J is TRBJ2-2 and V is TRBV2; D is possibly TRBD1 (6 bases). Germline loops: CDR1 SNHLY, CDR2 FYNNEI. Trimming pared 4 bases from V and 6 bases from J, leaving 12 bases between. CDR3 length: 14 amino acids. The CDR3 sequence: CASSVRGSSGELFF. DNA for the CDR3: TGTGCCAGCAGTGTAAGGGGGAGTTCCGGGGAGCTGTTTTTT.

The chain couples TRBV24-1 to TRBJ1-5; unclear D gene. Looked up from germline, CDR1 is KGHDR and CDR2 is SFDVKD. V lost 11 bases to trimming and J lost 4 bases, with 20 bases between them. The CDR3 runs 15 residues. The CDR3 region has the DNA TGTGCCAGCACTGATCCCCCGGGGTATAATCAGCCCCAGCATTTT. Amino acids: CASTDPPGYNQPQHF.

This clonotype was observed at least ten times. The chain's CDR3 is CATESPVAGNTIYF. The CDR3 nucleotides read TGTGCCACCGAAAGCCCCGTGGCCGGAAACACCATATATTTT. This chain links TRBV10-3 with TRBJ1-3; D is undetermined. V lost 10 bases to trimming and J lost 4 bases, with 17 bases between them. Germline values: CDR1 ENHRY, CDR2 SYGVKD. The CDR3 length is 14 residues.

The chain employs TRBV2 and TRBJ1-1; 7 bases align to TRBD1. After removal of 5 bases from V and 1 base from J, the junction contained 4 bases not matched to a gene. Germline CDR1 is SNHLY and CDR2 is FYNNEI. The CDR3 runs to 14 residues. CDR3 sequence (DNA): TGTGCCAGCAGTTACACAGGGGAGAACACTGAAGCTTTCTTT. Its protein is CASSYTGENTEAFF. Using reference TRBV2 and TRBJ1-1 for the parts outside the CDR3, the full variable domain is EPEVTQTPSHQVTQMGQEVILRCVPISNHLYFYWYRQILGQKVEFLVSFYNNEISEKSEIFDDQFSVERPDGSNFTLKIRSTKLEDSAMYFCASSYTGENTEAFFGQGTRLTVV.

V and J are TRBV2 and TRBJ1-5; maybe TRBD1 (5 bases). This CDR3 is built from 12 residues. With 7 bases removed from V and 9 bases from J, the gap between germline ends came to 13 bases. Germline CDR1 SNHLY, CDR2 FYNNEI. The CDR3 is CASTPGRSPQHF. The CDR3 coding sequence is TGTGCCAGCACCCCAGGGAGGTCGCCCCAGCATTTT.

The table lists this clonotype with a count of one. One base away lies a much larger clone, so this may be a sequencing read error. The CDR3 DNA sequence: TGTGCCAGCAGCCTGACAACCGGGACAGGGGGCGAAAAACTGTTTTTT. Translated: CASSLTTGTGGEKLFF. The chain has TRBV7-6 and TRBJ1-4, with 12 bases fitting TRBD1. CDR1 is SGHVS and CDR2 is FNYEAQ in the germline V gene. V was pared by 5 bases and J by 8 bases, with 9 bases of the junction left unmatched. The CDR3 is 16 amino acids.

Notes on this clonotype: A read error may produce the germline difference seen at one junction end. V gene TRBV5-1 combines with J gene TRBJ2-3; no clear D. This CDR3 spans 12 amino acids. Germline CDR1 reads SGHRS; CDR2 reads YFSETQ. CDR3 DNA: TGTGCCAGCAGCAAACCCGACGATACGCAGTATTTT. This gives the protein CASSKPDDTQYF.

In its sample, this clonotype was seen a few times. This sequence joins TRBV5-4 and TRBJ1-2; no clear D gene. The V and J ends lost 5 bases and 4 bases respectively, with 9 bases between them. CDR1 and CDR2 from the germline V gene are SGHNT and YYREEE (reference sequence). The CDR3 has 12 amino acids. The CDR3 reads CASSSPTYGYTF. The DNA of the CDR3 is TGTGCCAGCAGTTCCCCGACCTATGGCTACACCTTC.

This clonotype was observed many times. This sequence joins TRBV10-3 and TRBJ1-6, with D maybe TRBD1 (5 bases). This CDR3 is 14 amino acids long. Trimming removed 4 bases at V and 11 bases at J, with 15 bases between. In germline, CDR1 is ENHRY, CDR2 SYGVKD. CDR3 protein: CAISGPGVGAPLHF. Here the CDR3 DNA reads TGTGCCATCAGTGGACCGGGGGTCGGGGCACCCCTCCACTTT.

This clonotype came up many times. This chain uses TRBV29-1 with TRBJ2-7; 14 bases line up with TRBD2. There are 16 residues in the CDR3. The trim removed 4 bases at V and 7 bases at J, leaving 12 bases unmatched. The germline gives CDR1 SQVTM, CDR2 ANQGSEA. CDR3 coding DNA: TGCAGCGTTGTGGCGGAAGGACTAGCGGGAGGTCGGGAGCAGTACTTC. Encoded protein: CSVVAEGLAGGREQYF.

The sample holds many counts of this clonotype. The rearrangement links TRBV14 to TRBJ1-2; D is ambiguous. CDR1 and CDR2 from the germline V gene are SGHDN and FVKESK. The length of the CDR3 is 13 residues. Trimming removed 0 bases at V and 5 bases at J, with 7 bases between. The CDR3 coding sequence is TGTGCCAGCAGCCAAGATCTAGGGTATGGCTACACCTTC. Amino acid sequence: CASSQDLGYGYTF.

The chain links TRBV4-1 to TRBJ2-5, with TRBD1 identical over 10 bases. Per germline, CDR1 MGHRA and CDR2 YSYEKL. With 3 bases clipped from V and 0 bases from J, the junction kept 13 bases outside the gene matches. The CDR3 is 19 amino acids. The CDR3 region is CASSHFPGRDRGYQETQYF. Here the CDR3 DNA reads TGCGCCAGCAGCCACTTCCCCGGCAGGGACAGGGGCTACCAAGAGACCCAGTACTTC.

The chain joins TRBV25-1 to TRBJ1-3; D perhaps matches TRBD1 (5 bases). The germline CDR1 and CDR2 sequences are MGHDK and SYGVNS. V lost 3 bases to trimming and J lost 0 bases, with 18 bases between them. This CDR3 is 18 amino acids long. CDR3 amino acids: CASSDRQPLFGSGNTIYF. CDR3 in DNA: TGTGCCAGCAGTGACCGACAGCCACTCTTTGGCTCTGGAAACACCATATATTTT. Together with reference TRBV25-1 and TRBJ1-3, the CDR3 gives the full variable domain: EADIYQTPRYLVIGTGKKITLECSQTMGHDKMYWYQQDPGMELHLIHYSYGVNSTEKGDLSSESTVSRIRTEHFPLTLESARPSHTSQYLCASSDRQPLFGSGNTIYFGEGSWLTVV.

This clonotype was detected once. The chain uses TRBV5-1 and TRBJ2-7, with D unclear. Deletions cut 0 bases from V and 2 bases from J, with 18 bases between. The CDR3 consists of 17 residues. CDR1 and CDR2 (germline): SGHRS, YFSETQ. CDR3 sequence (DNA): TGCGCCAGCAGCTTGGGTGTTCGGACCGCCTCCACCTACGAGCAGTACTTC. It is translated as CASSLGVRTASTYEQYF.

As for this clonotype: One end of the junction fails to match germline, which may point to a read error. The chain employs TRBV7-9 and TRBJ1-3, with a tentative D call TRBD1 (6 bases). The CDR3 has 17 residues. The germline CDR1 and CDR2 sequences are SEHNR and FQNEAQ (reference sequence). The CDR3 loop is CASSQEGQGTTGNTIYF. In DNA, the CDR3 is TGCGCCAGCAGCCAAGAGGGCCAGGGGACCACTGGAAACACCATATATTTT.

This clonotype occurred many times. The chain couples TRBV24-1 to TRBJ1-5, with D perhaps TRBD1 (6 bases). Trimming took 2 bases from V and 7 from J, leaving 14 bases between them. The CDR3 totals 15 residues. Germline V gene lookup returns CDR1 KGHDR and CDR2 SFDVKD. CDR3 loop: CATSDSRTVDQPQHF. For the CDR3, the DNA is TGTGCCACCAGTGATTCCCGGACAGTTGACCAGCCCCAGCATTTT.

In its sample, this clonotype was seen once. This may come from a read error, since a much larger clone is one base off. The chain uses TRBV10-3 and TRBJ2-5; 9 bases are a match to TRBD2. CDR3 size: 15 residues. Germline V gene lookup returns CDR1 ENHRY and CDR2 SYGVKD. V lost 5 bases to trimming and J lost 1 base; unmatched junction nucleotides: 5. DNA for the CDR3: TGTGCCATCAGTACCCAAGCGGGGGGCCAAGAGACCCAGTACTTC. The encoded protein is CAISTQAGGQETQYF.

The gene calls are TRBV7-9 and TRBJ2-2, with 11 bases matching TRBD2. This CDR3 comprises 16 residues. The V gene's germline CDR1 is SEHNR and CDR2 FQNEAQ (reference sequence). V shed 7 bases and J 6 bases; nucleotides not matched to a gene: 10. The CDR3 nucleotides are TGTGCCAGCACCAATCTACTAGCGGGAGATCCCGGGGAGCTGTTTTTT. This translates into CASTNLLAGDPGELFF.

The chain recombines TRBV6-5 with TRBJ2-7; 9 bases are shared with TRBD1. V dropped 8 bases and J dropped 0; count of bases not matched to a gene: 5. Germline lookup yields CDR1 MNHEY and CDR2 SVGAGI. The CDR3 loop spans 14 amino acids. The CDR3 sequence: CASSGQGSSYEQYF. The CDR3 nucleotides are TGTGCCAGCTCCGGACAGGGGAGCTCCTACGAGCAGTACTTC.